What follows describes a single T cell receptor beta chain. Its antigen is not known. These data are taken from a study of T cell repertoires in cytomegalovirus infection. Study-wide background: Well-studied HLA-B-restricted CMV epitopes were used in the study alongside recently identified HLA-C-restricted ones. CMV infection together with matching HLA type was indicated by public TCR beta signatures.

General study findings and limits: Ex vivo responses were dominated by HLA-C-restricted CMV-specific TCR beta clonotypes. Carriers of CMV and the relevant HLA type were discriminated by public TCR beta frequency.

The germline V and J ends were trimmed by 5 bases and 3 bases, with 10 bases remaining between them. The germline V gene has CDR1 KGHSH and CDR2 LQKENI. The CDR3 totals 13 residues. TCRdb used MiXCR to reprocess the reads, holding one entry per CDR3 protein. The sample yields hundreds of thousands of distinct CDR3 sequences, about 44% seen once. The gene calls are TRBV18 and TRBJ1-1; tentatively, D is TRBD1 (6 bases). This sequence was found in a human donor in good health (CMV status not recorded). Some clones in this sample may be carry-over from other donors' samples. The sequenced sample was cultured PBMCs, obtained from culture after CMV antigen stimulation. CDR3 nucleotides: TGTGCCAGCTCAACAGGGTACCACACTGAAGCTTTCTTT. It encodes CASSTGYHTEAFF.